This TCR beta chain is drawn from a study of OX40 agonist ivuxolimab in advanced cancers. Overall study: Of the participants, 40% to 50% had some prior anti-PD-1, anti-PD-L1 or anti-CTLA-4 therapy, which was allowed.

Germline V gives CDR1 LNHDA, CDR2 SQIVND (reference sequence). Trimming left V 6 bases short and J 6 bases short, with 17 bases between. The CDR3 has 15 amino acids. Comment on this clone: What it binds is not known.

Findings and limits, study-wide: What antigens the expanded peripheral T cells recognized was never established.

Sequenced by immunoSEQ multiplex PCR; TCRdb stores in-frame clones only, minus some. The table includes approximately 72,000 clones, 80% to 90% detected once. The receptor was isolated from an adult with an advanced solid tumor such as melanoma, head and neck, liver or kidney cancer. Sequences were derived from CD4+ or CD8+ T cells sorted from blood, sampled in a trial of the OX40 agonist ivuxolimab. The rearrangement uses TRBV19 and TRBJ2-2; tentatively, D is TRBD2 (5 bases). The CDR3 DNA reads TGTGCCAGTAGAAATGTGATGGCTAGCCCCGGGGAGCTGTTTTTT. Encoded protein: CASRNVMASPGELFF.